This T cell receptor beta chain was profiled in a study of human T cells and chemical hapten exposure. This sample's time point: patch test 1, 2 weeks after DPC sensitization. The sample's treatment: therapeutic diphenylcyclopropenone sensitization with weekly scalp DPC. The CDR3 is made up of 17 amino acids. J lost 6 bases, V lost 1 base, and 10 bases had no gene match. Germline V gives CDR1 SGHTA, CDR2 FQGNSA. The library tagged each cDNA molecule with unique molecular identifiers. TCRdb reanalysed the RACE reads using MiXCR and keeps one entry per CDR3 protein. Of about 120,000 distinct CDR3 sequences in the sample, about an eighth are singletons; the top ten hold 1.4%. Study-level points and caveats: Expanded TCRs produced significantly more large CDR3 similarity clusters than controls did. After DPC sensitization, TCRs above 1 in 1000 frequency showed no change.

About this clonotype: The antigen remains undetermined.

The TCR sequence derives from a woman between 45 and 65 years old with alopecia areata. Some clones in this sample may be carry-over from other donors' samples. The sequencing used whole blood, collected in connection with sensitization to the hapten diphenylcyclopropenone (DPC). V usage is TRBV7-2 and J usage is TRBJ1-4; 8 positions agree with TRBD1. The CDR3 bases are TGTGCCAGCAGCTTAGAGGGGAGACAGGGGATTTATGAAAAACTGTTTTTT. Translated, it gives CASSLEGRQGIYEKLFF.